A selection of T cell receptor beta chains follows, all from one sample in a study of blood T cell repertoires in COVID-19. Method: immunoSEQ multiplex PCR; TCRdb's copy keeps in-frame clones and lacks some. The table shows about 180,000 clones, with about 88% occurring only once. Sample: peripheral blood. The origin of the receptors is a woman in her twenties or thirties with active or convalescent COVID-19. Each CDR3 is given with its conserved first and last residue. A D gene is named only where the DNA matches it firmly. Size values are once, few and many counts, or a class for expanded clones, and some rows have none.

d_call: .; v_call: TRBV7-2; j_call: TRBJ2-7; clone_size: few; cdr3_aa: CASSLRLEQYF; cdr3_nt: TGTGCCAGCAGCTTACGACTCGAGCAGTACTTC
d_call: TRBD1; v_call: TRBV5-6; j_call: TRBJ1-1; clone_size: .; cdr3_aa: CASSWGQETTEAFF; cdr3_nt: TGTGCCAGCAGCTGGGGACAGGAGACCACTGAAGCTTTCTTT
d_call: .; v_call: TRBV28; j_call: TRBJ2-2; clone_size: .; cdr3_aa: CASSRPGLDTGELFF; cdr3_nt: TGTGCCAGCAGTAGACCGGGACTGGACACCGGGGAGCTGTTTTTT
d_call: TRBD1; v_call: TRBV18; j_call: TRBJ1-4; clone_size: .; cdr3_aa: CASSPPLLTGGYEKLFF; cdr3_nt: TGTGCCAGCTCACCACCTCTCTTGACAGGGGGCTATGAAAAACTGTTTTTT
d_call: .; v_call: TRBV28; j_call: TRBJ1-2; clone_size: .; cdr3_aa: CASSRNPGSYGYTF; cdr3_nt: TGTGCCAGCAGCCGCAACCCTGGCAGCTATGGCTACACCTTC
d_call: TRBD2; v_call: TRBV25-1; j_call: TRBJ2-7; clone_size: .; cdr3_aa: CASSETSGSYEQYF; cdr3_nt: TGTGCCAGCAGTGAAACTAGCGGGAGTTACGAGCAGTACTTC
d_call: .; v_call: TRBV9; j_call: TRBJ1-2; clone_size: .; cdr3_aa: CASSVDGMWGAYGYTF; cdr3_nt: TGTGCCAGCAGCGTAGACGGCATGTGGGGCGCCTATGGCTACACCTTC
d_call: .; v_call: TRBV7-2; j_call: TRBJ1-5; clone_size: once; cdr3_aa: CASSLGAGAVQPQHF; cdr3_nt: TGTGCCAGCAGCTTAGGGGCGGGGGCGGTTCAGCCCCAGCATTTT
d_call: .; v_call: TRBV4-1; j_call: TRBJ1-1; clone_size: once; cdr3_aa: CASSTPRGGVNEAFF; cdr3_nt: TGCGCCAGCAGCACACCCCGTGGGGGGGTTAATGAAGCTTTCTTT
d_call: .; v_call: TRBV19; j_call: TRBJ1-1; clone_size: .; cdr3_aa: CASKAVNTEAFF; cdr3_nt: TGTGCCAGTAAGGCGGTGAACACTGAAGCTTTCTTT
d_call: .; v_call: TRBV19; j_call: TRBJ2-3; clone_size: .; cdr3_aa: CASSIGLAMRTDTQYF; cdr3_nt: TGTGCCAGTAGTATAGGGCTAGCGATGCGCACAGATACGCAGTATTTT
d_call: TRBD1; v_call: TRBV11-3; j_call: TRBJ2-3; clone_size: .; cdr3_aa: CASSTRVTGGTDTQYF; cdr3_nt: TGTGCCAGCAGCACCAGAGTGACAGGGGGCACAGATACGCAGTATTTT
d_call: .; v_call: TRBV10-1; j_call: TRBJ2-7; clone_size: few; cdr3_aa: CATDSLTDSYEQYF; cdr3_nt: TGCGCCACCGACAGTTTAACGGACTCCTACGAGCAGTACTTC
d_call: .; v_call: TRBV30; j_call: TRBJ2-1; clone_size: .; cdr3_aa: CAWSAHANEQFF; cdr3_nt: TGTGCCTGGAGTGCACACGCTAATGAGCAGTTCTTC
d_call: .; v_call: TRBV14; j_call: TRBJ2-2; clone_size: .; cdr3_aa: CASSQGQGGTGELFF; cdr3_nt: TGTGCCAGCAGCCAAGGACAGGGAGGCACCGGGGAGCTGTTTTTT
d_call: TRBD2; v_call: TRBV9; j_call: TRBJ2-3; clone_size: .; cdr3_aa: CASSVGPGTSGSSTQYF; cdr3_nt: TGTGCCAGCAGCGTAGGCCCCGGGACTAGCGGGAGTTCTACGCAGTATTTT
d_call: TRBD1; v_call: TRBV27; j_call: TRBJ1-1; clone_size: .; cdr3_aa: CASKAKGTGGTYTEAFF; cdr3_nt: TGTGCCAGCAAGGCCAAAGGGACAGGGGGGACGTACACTGAAGCTTTCTTT
d_call: .; v_call: TRBV10-3; j_call: TRBJ2-7; clone_size: .; cdr3_aa: CAISESANSYEQYF; cdr3_nt: TGTGCCATCAGTGAGTCTGCGAACTCCTACGAGCAGTACTTC
d_call: .; v_call: TRBV19; j_call: TRBJ1-5; clone_size: .; cdr3_aa: CASSLGTRSNQPQHF; cdr3_nt: TGTGCCAGTAGTCTCGGGACACGTAGCAATCAGCCCCAGCATTTT
d_call: TRBD1; v_call: TRBV4-1; j_call: TRBJ1-4; clone_size: .; cdr3_aa: CASSQDRGTATTTNEKLFF; cdr3_nt: TGCGCCAGCAGCCAAGATAGGGGGACAGCTACTACAACTAATGAAAAACTGTTTTTT
d_call: TRBD1; v_call: TRBV4-1; j_call: TRBJ1-1; clone_size: once; cdr3_aa: CASSQVGTGGNEAFF; cdr3_nt: TGCGCCAGCAGCCAAGTCGGGACAGGGGGTAATGAAGCTTTCTTT
d_call: TRBD2; v_call: TRBV3-1/TRBV3-2; j_call: TRBJ2-3; clone_size: .; cdr3_aa: CASSQAGLAVSTDTQYF; cdr3_nt: TGTGCCAGCAGCCAAGCTGGACTAGCGGTTAGCACAGATACGCAGTATTTT
d_call: .; v_call: TRBV4-2; j_call: TRBJ2-7; clone_size: few; cdr3_aa: CASSQDAGYEQYF; cdr3_nt: TGTGCCAGCAGCCAAGATGCGGGGTACGAGCAGTACTTC
d_call: .; v_call: TRBV6-2/TRBV6-3; j_call: TRBJ1-5; clone_size: .; cdr3_aa: CASSYSRQSNQPQHF; cdr3_nt: TGTGCCAGCAGTTACTCCCGACAATCCAATCAGCCCCAGCATTTT
d_call: TRBD1; v_call: TRBV27; j_call: TRBJ2-4; clone_size: .; cdr3_aa: CASSLGQGGKNIQYF; cdr3_nt: TGTGCCAGCAGCCTGGGACAGGGCGGCAAAAACATTCAGTACTTC
d_call: TRBD1; v_call: TRBV19; j_call: TRBJ1-4; clone_size: .; cdr3_aa: CASAGGSEKLFF; cdr3_nt: TGTGCCAGCGCAGGGGGTAGTGAAAAACTGTTTTTT
d_call: TRBD2; v_call: TRBV28; j_call: TRBJ2-3; clone_size: many; cdr3_aa: CASSSPGGADTQYF; cdr3_nt: TGTGCCAGCAGTTCCCCGGGAGGGGCAGATACGCAGTATTTT
d_call: TRBD1; v_call: TRBV6-5; j_call: TRBJ1-5; clone_size: few; cdr3_aa: CASRGDRVNQPQHF; cdr3_nt: TGTGCCAGCCGCGGGGACAGGGTGAATCAGCCCCAGCATTTT
d_call: TRBD2; v_call: TRBV6-5; j_call: TRBJ2-3; clone_size: .; cdr3_aa: CASSLLAGGTDTQYF; cdr3_nt: TGTGCCAGCAGCCTACTAGCGGGGGGCACAGATACGCAGTATTTT
d_call: TRBD1; v_call: TRBV6-5; j_call: TRBJ1-2; clone_size: .; cdr3_aa: CASRGTGGLYGYTF; cdr3_nt: TGTGCCAGCAGGGGGACAGGGGGCCTCTATGGCTACACCTTC
d_call: .; v_call: TRBV9; j_call: TRBJ1-2; clone_size: .; cdr3_aa: CASSVGASTNYGYTF; cdr3_nt: TGTGCCAGCAGCGTAGGGGCCAGCACTAACTATGGCTACACCTTC
d_call: .; v_call: TRBV2; j_call: TRBJ1-1; clone_size: .; cdr3_aa: CASSLDRNTEAFF; cdr3_nt: TGTGCCAGCAGTCTGGACAGGAACACTGAAGCTTTCTTT
d_call: .; v_call: TRBV2; j_call: TRBJ1-6; clone_size: .; cdr3_aa: CASIKGEGNNSPLHF; cdr3_nt: TGTGCCAGCATTAAAGGGGAGGGGAATAATTCACCCCTCCACTTT
d_call: .; v_call: TRBV5-4; j_call: TRBJ1-2; clone_size: .; cdr3_aa: CASSLSTTSRGYTF; cdr3_nt: TGTGCCAGCAGCTTGTCTACAACCTCGCGGGGCTACACCTTC
d_call: .; v_call: TRBV18; j_call: TRBJ2-1; clone_size: once; cdr3_aa: CASSPPGRTEQFF; cdr3_nt: TGTGCCAGCTCACCACCGGGGCGGACTGAGCAGTTCTTC
d_call: .; v_call: TRBV4-1; j_call: TRBJ2-1; clone_size: medium-sized; cdr3_aa: CASSQTSYVISSYNEQFF; cdr3_nt: TGCGCCAGCAGCCAAACTAGTTATGTCATTTCCTCCTACAATGAGCAGTTCTTC
d_call: TRBD2; v_call: TRBV11-3; j_call: TRBJ2-5; clone_size: .; cdr3_aa: CASSRFSTSGGWETQYF; cdr3_nt: TGTGCCAGCAGCCGATTTTCGACTAGCGGGGGTTGGGAGACCCAGTACTTC
d_call: TRBD2; v_call: TRBV19; j_call: TRBJ2-3; clone_size: .; cdr3_aa: CASSERDTDTQYF; cdr3_nt: TGTGCCAGTAGTGAGCGGGACACAGATACGCAGTATTTT
d_call: TRBD1; v_call: TRBV5-8; j_call: TRBJ1-1; clone_size: .; cdr3_aa: CASSSMDRVKTEAFF; cdr3_nt: TGTGCCAGCAGCTCAATGGACAGGGTAAAGACTGAAGCTTTCTTT
d_call: .; v_call: TRBV6-5; j_call: TRBJ2-5; clone_size: .; cdr3_aa: CASTDRPAAKTQYF; cdr3_nt: TGTGCCAGCACCGATAGACCCGCGGCGAAGACCCAGTACTTC